The T cell receptor beta chain under discussion was sequenced for a study of lymphopenia after photon versus proton radiotherapy. Clones were read by immunoSEQ multiplex PCR, and TCRdb kept only the in-frame ones, dropping some. The profile shows about 53,000 clones, about 83% of them singletons. The CDR3 is 15 amino acids. Trimming removed 5 bases from V and 1 base from J; junction bases left unmatched: 7. From germline, CDR1 is SGHAT and CDR2 FQNNGV. In the case of this clone: Its target is unknown.

Study-wide results and caveats: Photon-treated patients lost naive T cells and TCR diversity; proton-treated stayed stable.

The sample was peripheral blood, taken from a patient treated with photon-based radiotherapy. This clonotype was obtained from a man aged 50-60 years with gastric cancer. The rearrangement joins TRBV11-2 to TRBJ2-5, with 7 bases that match TRBD2. DNA for the CDR3: TGTGCCAGCAGCCCTAGCGGAGCCGCCCAAGAGACCCAGTACTTC. It specifies CASSPSGAAQETQYF.